The source of this T cell receptor beta chain is a study of blood T cells in healthy people across ages. Study-wide findings and caveats: Naive T cell percentage strongly correlated with TCR beta diversity.

A J-beta primer mix and a sample-barcoded 5' primer were used in a second PCR of roughly 6 to 11 cycles. TCRdb processed the 5' RACE reads anew with MiXCR; each CDR3 protein has one entry. The sample lists about 680,000 distinct CDR3 sequences; over 45% were seen once. A word on this clonotype: Its target is unknown.

CDR3 length: 12 amino acids. The junction had 7 bases not matched to a gene; V was cut back by 3 bases and J by 15 bases. The receptor's source is a woman between 55 and 75 years old in good health. The V call is TRBV12-3 or TRBV12-4, the J call TRBJ2-4; 8 bases map to TRBD1. Sequencing was carried out using blood. For the CDR3, the DNA is TGTGCCAGCAGTTTGGGTCTAGGACAGGGGTACTTC. Its protein is CASSLGLGQGYF.